This TCR beta chain was captured in a study of blood T cell repertoires in COVID-19. The CDR3 extends over 14 amino acids. Germline V gives CDR1 SNHLY, CDR2 FYNNEI. V was clipped by 8 bases and J by 5 bases, with 18 bases between them. Clones were sequenced by immunoSEQ multiplex PCR, and TCRdb holds only the in-frame ones, with some missing. This sample has over 65,000 clones, with about nine tenths found just once. The chain employs TRBV2 and TRBJ1-2; D is unclear. The source is a human donor in a cohort sampled during active COVID-19. Sequencing was performed on peripheral blood. The CDR3 DNA follows: TGTGCCAGCGGGCAGAATCCTTCCGGATATGGCTACACCTTC. Translation: CASGQNPSGYGYTF. Based on the CDR3 plus reference TRBV2 and TRBJ1-2, the full variable domain is EPEVTQTPSHQVTQMGQEVILRCVPISNHLYFYWYRQILGQKVEFLVSFYNNEISEKSEIFDDQFSVERPDGSNFTLKIRSTKLEDSAMYFCASGQNPSGYGYTFGSGTRLTVV.